This T cell receptor beta chain was captured by sequencing in a study of blood T cells in healthy people across ages. The CDR3 totals 17 residues. Losses at the gene ends were 5 bases for V and 2 bases for J; bases not matched to a gene: 7. Then a second PCR, running roughly 7 to 11 cycles, was carried out with a sample-barcoded 5' primer and a J-beta primer mix. TCRdb ran MiXCR on the 5' RACE reads and lists one entry per CDR3 protein. The sample has fewer than 800,000 distinct CDR3 sequences, around a fifth seen once. The material sequenced was blood. This chain connects TRBV12-3 or TRBV12-4 to TRBJ2-6; 9 bases line up with TRBD1. This clonotype was sampled from a man between 65 and 80 years old in good health. CDR3 coding DNA: TGTGCCAGCAGTCGATCCGACAGGGGGGCTGGGGCCAACGTCCTGACTTTC. Protein: CASSRSDRGAGANVLTF.